Only a few counts were recorded for the clone carrying this T cell receptor (beta chain). Its matching antigen is unknown. This specimen belongs to a study of cytotoxic CD8 clonotypes in ibrutinib-treated CLL. At the level of the study: Researchers reported about a dozen relapsed/refractory and approximately 15 treatment-naive patients, 17 to 18 of them IGHV unmutated. Overall study results and limits: Baseline-level clonality went beyond age-matched healthy donors and moved in step with circulating CD8+ T-cell counts. Contraction or stability on treatment characterized the public clonotypes, which were uncommon. The study found clonality rose at ibrutinib response, then fell toward baseline at progression.

Clones were sequenced by immunoSEQ multiplex PCR, and TCRdb holds only the in-frame ones, with some missing. The data show around 250,000 clones, 70% seen once. This sequence originates from a human donor with chronic lymphocytic leukemia. This specimen was PBMCs, taken after 24 months of ibrutinib treatment.

The CDR3 protein is CASSAKTQYF. CDR3 sequence (DNA): TGTGCCAGCAGTGCAAAGACCCAGTACTTC. The chain links TRBV25-1 to TRBJ2-5; D not resolved. V was trimmed by 4 bases and J by 6 bases, leaving 3 bases between them. CDR3 length: 10 residues. Germline V gives CDR1 MGHDK, CDR2 SYGVNS.